Described below is a single T cell receptor beta chain sequence and its context. What it recognizes is unknown. This sample stems from a study of T cell responses to AZD1222 COVID-19 vaccine. With V trimmed by 5 bases and J by 5 bases, 5 bases remained unmatched. Germline CDR1 SEHNR, CDR2 FQNEAQ (reference sequence). CDR3 length equals 13 residues. Profiled with immunoSEQ multiplex PCR; TCRdb holds only in-frame clones, not every one. The repertoire holds 90,000 to 120,000 clones, with around 90% as singletons. Whole-study results and caveats: Clonal diversity may have been underestimated in mostly white British donors. The repertoires were collected only after the peak T cell response. Recipients of AZD1222 seropositive at baseline numbered only 6 or 7.

The receptor was derived from an adult in good health. The rearrangement links TRBV7-9 to TRBJ1-1, with 7 positions matching TRBD1. Sequenced here: peripheral blood, sampled on day 0 of AZD1222 vaccination. CDR3 sequence: CASSPQGVTEAFF. DNA of the CDR3: TGTGCCAGCAGCCCCCAGGGGGTTACTGAAGCTTTCTTT.